This T cell receptor beta chain was documented in a study of vaccination effects on CD4 cells after COVID-19. Background on the study: The ViraFEST assay expanded antigen-specific CD4+ T cells with viral peptide pools before sequencing.

For this clone: Its specificity is unknown.

This CDR3 region has 14 residues. Germline values: CDR1 SNHLY, CDR2 FYNNEI. The germline V and J ends were trimmed by 2 bases and 5 bases, with 10 bases remaining between them. CD4+ T cell isolation took place after 10 days of culture. Clones were read by immunoSEQ multiplex PCR, and TCRdb kept only the in-frame ones, dropping some. This table has over 45,000 clones, more than 60% appearing once. This clonotype was obtained from a human donor who received a COVID-19 vaccine. Sequences were derived from CD4+ T cells from PBMCs cultured without peptide, sampled before COVID-19 vaccination. This chain uses TRBV2 with TRBJ1-5; weak D call: TRBD1 (5 bases). The DNA of the CDR3 is TGTGCCAGCAGTGAACAGGCAGGGTATCAGCCCCAGCATTTT. It yields the protein CASSEQAGYQPQHF.